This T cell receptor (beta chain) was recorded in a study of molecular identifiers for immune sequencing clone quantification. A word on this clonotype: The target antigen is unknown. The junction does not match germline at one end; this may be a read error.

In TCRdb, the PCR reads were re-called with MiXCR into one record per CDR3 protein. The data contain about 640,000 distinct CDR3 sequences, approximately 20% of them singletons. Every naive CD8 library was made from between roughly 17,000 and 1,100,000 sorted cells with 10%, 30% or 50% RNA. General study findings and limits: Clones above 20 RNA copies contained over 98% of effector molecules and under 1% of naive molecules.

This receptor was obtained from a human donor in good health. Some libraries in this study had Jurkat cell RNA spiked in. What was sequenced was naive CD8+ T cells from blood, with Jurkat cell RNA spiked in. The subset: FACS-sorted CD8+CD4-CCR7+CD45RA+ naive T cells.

The CDR3 spells CASSISTLRTGFF. DNA for the CDR3: TGTGCCAGTAGTATATCGACGTTGCGGACAGGTTTCTTC. The chain combines TRBV19 with TRBJ1-2; 7 bases agree with TRBD1. CDR3 length: 13 residues. Germline values: CDR1 LNHDA, CDR2 SQIVND (reference sequence).